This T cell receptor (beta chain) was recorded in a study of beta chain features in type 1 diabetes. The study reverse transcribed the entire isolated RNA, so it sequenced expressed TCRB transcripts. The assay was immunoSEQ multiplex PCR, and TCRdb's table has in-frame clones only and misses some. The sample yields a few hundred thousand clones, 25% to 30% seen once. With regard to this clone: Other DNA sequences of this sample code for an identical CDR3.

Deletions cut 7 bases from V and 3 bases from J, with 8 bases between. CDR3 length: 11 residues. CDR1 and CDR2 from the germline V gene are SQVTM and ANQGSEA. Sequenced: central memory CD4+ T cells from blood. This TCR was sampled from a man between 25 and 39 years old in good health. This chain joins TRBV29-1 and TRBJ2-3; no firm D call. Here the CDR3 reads CSGSATDTQYF. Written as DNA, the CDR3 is TGCAGCGGTTCAGCGACAGATACGCAGTATTTT.